This T cell receptor beta chain stems from a study of cytomegalovirus exposure and HLA in healthy donors. Turning to the study itself: Genetic ancestry analysis placed around four fifths of the 398 donors that were genotyped in the Caucasian-associated cluster. Broader study findings: Within the data, a cluster of highly shared sequence variants was likely a sequencing artifact.

In the PCR, 60 Vbeta and 13 Jbeta primers were used. The data were produced by immunoSEQ multiplex PCR, yet TCRdb's version contains in-frame clones alone and is incomplete. The data show tens of thousands of clones, around half seen once. About this clone: Its antigen is not known.

CDR1 SGHTA and CDR2 FQGNSA come from the germline V gene. The CDR3 is 16 amino acids. The V end was cut by 7 bases, the J end by 1 base, with 16 bases between. The sample was PBMCs. This rearrangement joins TRBV7-2 to TRBJ2-2; D is perhaps TRBD2 (5 bases). The sequence derives from a woman between 40 and 50 years old in good health and CMV-seropositive. The CDR3 region has the DNA TGTGCCAGCACCCAATCTCTTAGCGTGAACACCGGGGAGCTGTTTTTT. It translates to CASTQSLSVNTGELFF.